This TCR beta chain came from a study of blood T cell repertoires in COVID-19. Method: immunoSEQ multiplex PCR; TCRdb's copy keeps in-frame clones and lacks some. The sample has 190,000 or so clones; about 87% are singletons. Germline V lookup: CDR1 SEHNR, CDR2 FQNEAQ (reference sequence). The CDR3 runs to 15 residues. The V end lost 5 bases, the J end lost 4 bases, and 17 bases lay between the germline ends. The TCR originated in a woman between 18 and 30 years old who had recovered from COVID-19. V gene TRBV7-9 combines with J gene TRBJ2-5, with D perhaps TRBD2 (7 bases). Material for sequencing was peripheral blood. This CDR3 reads CASSLGGGGRETQYF. The CDR3 coding sequence is TGTGCCAGCAGCCTCGGAGGGGGGGGGCGAGAGACCCAGTACTTC.